These 9 T cell receptor beta chains came from one sample sequenced in a study of T cells in Graves' hyperthyroidism and ophthalmopathy. What was amplified from RNA transcripts were TCR beta CDR3 regions. The HTBI primer set was used in a first-round RT-PCR of the TCR CDR3. TCRdb recomputed calls from the multiplex PCR reads with MiXCR, one row per CDR3 protein. The sample consists of approximately 380,000 distinct CDR3 sequences, roughly 18% of them appearing once. Input material: blood. All receptors come from a man aged 18 to 29 with Graves' ophthalmopathy.

This clonotype has a handful of counts. The chain joins TRBV29-1 to TRBJ1-3; D remains unclear. Trimming took 6 bases from V and 0 from J, leaving 9 bases between them. Germline assignment: CDR1 SQVTM and CDR2 ANQGSEA. The CDR3 has 13 residues. Here the CDR3 DNA reads TGCAGCGTCCTTGTGGGCTCTGGAAACACCATATATTTT. It yields the protein CSVLVGSGNTIYF.

The sample holds many counts of this clonotype. The genes are TRBV28 and TRBJ2-7; 7 bases agree with TRBD1. V lost 6 bases, J lost 0 bases, and 5 bases stayed unmatched. The CDR3 is 14 residues long. Germline V gives CDR1 MDHEN, CDR2 SYDVKM. The CDR3, as DNA: TGTGCCAGCAGGACCGGGACAGTCTCCTACGAGCAGTACTTC. Translation gives CASRTGTVSYEQYF.

The rearrangement uses TRBV11-2 and TRBJ1-3; D is possibly TRBD1 (6 bases). This CDR3 spans 16 amino acids. V was shortened by 4 bases and J by 0 bases, with 13 bases between the two germline ends. Germline V gene data show CDR1 as SGHAT and CDR2 as FQNNGV. CDR3 coding DNA: TGTGCCAGCAGCTGGGAGGGGGGAATCTCTGGAAACACCATATATTTT. Translated, it gives CASSWEGGISGNTIYF.

This clonotype occurred a few times. This chain uses TRBV27 with TRBJ1-4; a weak D match, TRBD1 (5 bases). This CDR3 contains 15 residues. V was clipped by 8 bases and J by 7 bases, with 20 bases between them. The germline CDR1 and CDR2 sequences are MNHEY and SMNVEV (reference sequence). CDR3 amino acids: CASSSQGGNTEKLFF. In DNA form, the CDR3 reads TGTGCCAGCTCCTCCCAGGGAGGGAACACTGAAAAACTGTTTTTT.

This clonotype has at least ten counts. The V gene is TRBV11-2, the J gene TRBJ2-5; 9 nucleotides match TRBD2. The CDR3 is 16 residues long. Trimming at V came to 3 bases and at J to 4 bases, leaving 9 bases not matched to a gene. The germline V gene encodes CDR1 SGHAT and CDR2 FQNNGV. The CDR3 DNA follows: TGTGCCAGCAGCTTTGCCGTGACTAGCGGAGGAGAGACCCAGTACTTC. Protein product: CASSFAVTSGGETQYF.

This clonotype was counted many times. The chain is built from TRBV12-3 or TRBV12-4 and TRBJ1-2; no firm D call. Trimming pared 0 bases from V and 6 bases from J, leaving 11 bases between. The CDR3 spans 14 residues. For the CDR3, the DNA is TGTGCCAGCAGTTTAGCGCTATGGGAGAATGGCTACACCTTC. It encodes CASSLALWENGYTF.

The table lists this clonotype with a few counts. The rearrangement links TRBV7-6 to TRBJ2-2; no clear D gene. The germline V gene has CDR1 SGHVS and CDR2 FNYEAQ. This CDR3 comprises 14 residues. V lost 5 bases, J lost 6 bases, and 13 bases lay in between. In DNA form, the CDR3 reads TGTGCCAGCAGCCTGGAGCTCGACCCCGGGGAGCTGTTTTTT. Protein product: CASSLELDPGELFF. The full variable domain, with the rest looked up from reference TRBV7-6 and TRBJ2-2, is GAGVSQSPRYKVTKRGQDVALRCDPISGHVSLYWYRQALGQGPEFLTYFNYEAQQDKSGLPNDRFSAERPEGSISTLTIQRTEQRDSAMYRCASSLELDPGELFFGEGSRLTVL.

This clonotype was counted between two and nine times. The chain combines TRBV6-1 with TRBJ2-7; 9 bases align to TRBD1. Germline V gene sequence: CDR1 MNHNS, CDR2 SASEGT. This CDR3 comprises 13 residues. After removal of 4 bases from V and 9 bases from J, the junction contained 7 bases not matched to a gene. CDR3 coding DNA: TGTGCCAGCAGTGGGGGGACAGGGATTGGGCAGTACTTC. Its translation: CASSGGTGIGQYF.

This clonotype was observed many times. This chain uses TRBV5-1 with TRBJ1-5, with a possible D match to TRBD1 (5 bases). V was trimmed by 5 bases and J by 6 bases, leaving 12 bases between them. Germline-derived CDR1 and CDR2 are SGHRS and YFSETQ. CDR3 size: 13 residues. The CDR3 loop reads CASRQGESQPQHF. The DNA for the CDR3 is TGCGCCAGCAGGCAAGGGGAGAGTCAGCCCCAGCATTTT.